These T cell receptor beta chains were read from a single sample in a study of blood T cell repertoires in COVID-19. Profiling relied on immunoSEQ multiplex PCR, and the TCRdb table lists in-frame clones only, not all of them. The table includes approximately 290,000 clones, 89% detected once. Sequencing was carried out using peripheral blood. The origin of the receptors is a woman between 55 and 75 years old with acute or convalescent COVID-19. CDR3s include the opening cysteine and the closing phenylalanine or tryptophan. D genes are given only for firm matches. For some rows the clone size is stated as once, few or many, or as a class when expanded; others skip it.

J gene | D gene | V gene | clone size | CDR3 DNA | CDR3 protein
TRBJ2-2 | TRBD1 | TRBV28 | - | TGTGCCAGCAGTCCCGGGACAGGTACCGGGGAGCTGTTTTTT | CASSPGTGTGELFF
TRBJ2-6 | TRBD1 | TRBV19 | - | TGTGCCAGTAGTACGGGACAGGGAACTGGGGCCAACGTCCTGACTTTC | CASSTGQGTGANVLTF
TRBJ2-3 | - | TRBV28 | - | TGTGCCAGCAGTCCGCCGAGTGACATAAATACGCAGTATTTT | CASSPPSDINTQYF
TRBJ2-7 | TRBD2 | TRBV10-2 | - | TGCGCCAGCAGTCTAGCGGGGTACGAGCAGTACTTC | CASSLAGYEQYF
TRBJ1-3 | - | TRBV7-9 | - | TGTGCCAGCAGCTTAGCCGGAGACTCTGGAAACACCATATATTTT | CASSLAGDSGNTIYF
TRBJ2-2 | TRBD1 | TRBV27 | - | TGTGCCAGCAGTATAAACAGGGGGGACACCGGGGAGCTGTTTTTT | CASSINRGDTGELFF
TRBJ1-5 | - | TRBV29-1 | - | TGCAGCGTTGAACAGGGTGTGGATCAGCCCCAGCATTTT | CSVEQGVDQPQHF
TRBJ1-3 | - | TRBV30 | few | TGTGCCTGGAGTGTACTGGGGGGATCTGGAAACACCATATATTTT | CAWSVLGGSGNTIYF
TRBJ2-5 | TRBD1 | TRBV23-1 | - | TGCGCCAGCAGTCAACCGGGACAGAAAGAGACCCAGTACTTC | CASSQPGQKETQYF
TRBJ1-5 | - | TRBV5-4 | once | TGTGCCAGCAGCTTGTTTGTCTTTTCAGGGAATCAGCCCCAGCATTTT | CASSLFVFSGNQPQHF
TRBJ1-1 | - | TRBV9 | - | TGTGCCAGCAGCGCGGATGGTTCGGGGACTGAAGCTTTCTTT | CASSADGSGTEAFF
TRBJ1-5 | TRBD1 | TRBV9 | - | TGTGCCAGCAGCCGGACAGGGTCTCGCAATCAGCCCCAGCATTTT | CASSRTGSRNQPQHF
TRBJ1-2 | - | TRBV11-2 | - | TGTGCCAGCTCTTCCACGCCCAGGGGCGAGGGCTACACCTTC | CASSSTPRGEGYTF
TRBJ1-2 | TRBD1 | TRBV15 | - | TGTGCCACCGTCCCTGGGGGACAGGGAATCGGTGGCTACACCTTC | CATVPGGQGIGGYTF
TRBJ1-2 | - | TRBV9 | - | TGTGCCAGCAGCGTAGGGACACGAGGCTACACCTTC | CASSVGTRGYTF